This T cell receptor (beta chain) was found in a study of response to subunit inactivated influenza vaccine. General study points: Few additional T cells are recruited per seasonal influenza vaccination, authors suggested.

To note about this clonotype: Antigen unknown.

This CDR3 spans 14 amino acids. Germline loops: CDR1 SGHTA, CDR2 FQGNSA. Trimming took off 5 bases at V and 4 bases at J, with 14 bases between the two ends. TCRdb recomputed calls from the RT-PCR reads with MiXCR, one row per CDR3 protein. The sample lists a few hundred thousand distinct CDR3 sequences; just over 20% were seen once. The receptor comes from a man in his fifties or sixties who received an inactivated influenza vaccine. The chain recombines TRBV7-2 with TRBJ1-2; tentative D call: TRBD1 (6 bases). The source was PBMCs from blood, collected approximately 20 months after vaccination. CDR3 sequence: CASSTLGQFYGYTF. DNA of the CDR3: TGTGCCAGCAGCACACTAGGACAGTTCTATGGCTACACCTTC.